The 7 T cell receptor beta chains below were found in one sample sequenced in a study of T-cell memory formation after mild COVID-19. TCRdb passed the 5' RACE reads through MiXCR, listing each CDR3 protein once. The sample lists roughly 560,000 distinct CDR3 sequences, about a fifth occurring once. Sequencing was done on a sample of PBMCs or a T cell subset sorted from them (not recorded which). These receptors came from an adult woman who had mild COVID-19 (a few samples of this study predate the infection). Cell type and time point are not known.

This clonotype was counted a few times. The genes are TRBV6-2 or TRBV6-3 and TRBJ1-5; D unresolved. CDR3 length equals 12 residues. V was clipped by 8 bases and J by 9 bases, with 14 bases between them. CDR1 and CDR2 from the germline V gene are MNHEY and SVGEGT. CDR3 sequence: CASSVGLGPQHF. DNA of the CDR3: TGTGCCAGCTCAGTTGGGCTAGGGCCCCAGCATTTT.

This chain connects TRBV5-5 to TRBJ1-1, with D uncertain. The V end lost 0 bases, the J end lost 4 bases, and 13 bases lay between the germline ends. From germline, CDR1 is SGHKS and CDR2 YYEKEE (reference sequence). The CDR3 runs to 15 residues. The CDR3 protein is CASSLAGSPGTEAFF. The CDR3 coding sequence is TGTGCCAGCAGCTTGGCGGGGAGTCCGGGCACTGAAGCTTTCTTT. Full variable domain (missing parts from reference TRBV5-5 and TRBJ1-1): DAGVTQSPTHLIKTRGQQVTLRCSPISGHKSVSWYQQVLGQGPQFIFQYYEKEERGRGNFPDRFSARQFPNYSSELNVNALLLGDSALYLCASSLAGSPGTEAFFGQGTRLTVV.

This clonotype was counted a few times. V usage is TRBV7-2 and J usage is TRBJ2-2; D perhaps matches TRBD1 (5 bases). V gave up 7 bases and J gave up 6 bases, with 6 bases separating them. This CDR3 has 11 residues. Germline CDR1 SGHTA, CDR2 FQGNSA. The CDR3, as DNA: TGTGCCAGCACCAGGGCCGGGGAGCTGTTTTTT. Translation: CASTRAGELFF.

The CDR3 sequence: CASSPGTGIGTDTQYF. For the CDR3, the DNA is TGCGCCAGCAGCCCTGGGACAGGGATTGGCACAGATACGCAGTATTTT. The chain has TRBV5-1 and TRBJ2-3; 9 bases map to TRBD1. The CDR3 covers 16 residues. J gave up 1 base and V 4 bases, and 7 bases lay outside the gene matches. The germline CDR1 and CDR2 sequences are SGHRS and YFSETQ.

This clonotype has only one observation. The genes are TRBV3-1 and TRBJ2-7; 9 nucleotides align to TRBD2. CDR3 size: 16 residues. CDR1 and CDR2 (germline): LGHDT, YNNKEL (reference sequence). J was trimmed by 5 bases and V by 0 bases; bases with no gene match: 8. DNA of the CDR3: TGTGCCAGCAGCCAAGATTGGGGACTAGCAGGGAACGAGCAGTACTTC. Its translation: CASSQDWGLAGNEQYF.

The chain combines TRBV12-3 or TRBV12-4 with TRBJ2-1, with TRBD1 matching over 8 bases. V lost 5 bases to trimming and J lost 4 bases; unmatched junction nucleotides: 10. This CDR3 region has 16 residues. The CDR3 spells CASSHPTGTGYNEQFF. CDR3 nucleotides: TGTGCCAGCAGTCACCCAACCGGGACAGGATACAATGAGCAGTTCTTC.

The chain is built from TRBV23-1 and TRBJ1-5; 9 positions match TRBD1. TRBV23-1 is placed among ORFs of uncertain function. The J segment lost 3 bases and the V segment lost 0 bases, leaving 12 bases of the junction unmatched. The CDR3 extends over 19 amino acids. The CDR3 coding sequence is TGCGCCAGCAGTCAATCGGGGACAGGGAGTGGTGACGACAATCAGCCCCAGCATTTT. This codes for CASSQSGTGSGDDNQPQHF.